This is a list of T cell receptor beta chains from one sample in a study of T cell responses to AZD1222 COVID-19 vaccine. Libraries were prepared by immunoSEQ multiplex PCR; TCRdb keeps only in-frame clonotypes and omits some of them. This sample has roughly 100,000 clones, with roughly 87% found just once. The source material was peripheral blood, sampled 28 days after the second AZD1222 dose. These receptors were taken from an adult who received the AZD1222 COVID-19 vaccine. CDR3s include the opening cysteine and the closing phenylalanine or tryptophan. Fields, in order: V gene, D gene, clone size, J gene, CDR3 DNA, CDR3 protein. D genes are given only for firm matches. Only part of the rows carry a size: once, few, many, or a class if the clone is expanded.

TRBV5-6,.,.,TRBJ1-2,TGTGCCAGCAGCTTGGGACGGACCCTAGGGGGCTACACCTTC,CASSLGRTLGGYTF
TRBV7-2,.,.,TRBJ1-2,TGTGCCAGCAGCTTAGTCAAGGGGTCAGATGGCTACACCTTC,CASSLVKGSDGYTF
TRBV5-1,.,.,TRBJ2-6,TGCGCCAGCAGCAGTATAACAGGGCCCGGGGCCAACGTCCTGACTTTC,CASSSITGPGANVLTF
TRBV7-9,TRBD1,.,TRBJ1-3,TGTGCCAGCAGCTTAGCGGGACAGAGCTCTGGAAACACCATATATTTT,CASSLAGQSSGNTIYF
TRBV30,.,.,TRBJ1-2,TGTGCCTGGGCCCCCCTCGGGGTCAGGGCGGACAACTATGGCTACACCTTC,CAWAPLGVRADNYGYTF
TRBV19,.,.,TRBJ2-7,TGTGCCAGTAGGATTAGGGGGAGGGCCGCCGCCGAGCAGTACTTC,CASRIRGRAAAEQYF
TRBV7-8,.,.,TRBJ2-2,TGTGCCAGCAGCTTAGCGGGAGCGGACACCGGGGAGCTGTTTTTT,CASSLAGADTGELFF
TRBV7-9,.,.,TRBJ2-5,TGTGCCAGCAGCCACTGGATGGGGGGCACAGAGACCCAGTACTTC,CASSHWMGGTETQYF
TRBV19,.,.,TRBJ1-1,TGTGCCAGTAGTCCTCAGGGAACCACTGAAGCTTTCTTT,CASSPQGTTEAFF
TRBV28,TRBD2,.,TRBJ2-3,TGTGCCAGCAGCCCGACTAGCGGGATTGGTACGCAGTATTTT,CASSPTSGIGTQYF
TRBV7-2,.,.,TRBJ2-1,TGTGCCAGCAGCTTATGGGGGCCGGTTCGGTCCTACAATGAGCAGTTCTTC,CASSLWGPVRSYNEQFF
TRBV4-2,.,few,TRBJ1-1,TGTGCCAGCAGCCAAGTGGGGGCAGGGACTGAAGCTTTCTTT,CASSQVGAGTEAFF